The T cell receptor (beta chain) described here comes from a study of metastatic and nonmetastatic thyroid tumors. Findings and caveats of the study: According to reports, the diversity of TCR beta was significantly higher in malignant thyroid tumors than in benign nodules, and this held in both blood and tumor samples.

TCRdb reprocessed the PCR reads using MiXCR. Here the sample spans 14,000 or so clones, roughly 33% being singletons. Thyroid surgery had not been preceded by any treatment in any patient. Germline lookup yields CDR1 DFQATT and CDR2 SNEGSKA (reference sequence). Losses at the gene ends were 0 bases for V and 2 bases for J; bases not matched to a gene: 6. The CDR3 consists of 15 residues. With respect to this clone: Its antigen is not known.

Sequencing was done on a sample of tumor tissue. This chain links TRBV20-1 with TRBJ2-7, with 8 positions matching TRBD1. This TCR was sampled from a female donor with papillary thyroid cancer or a benign thyroid nodule (not recorded which). Some clones in this sample may be carry-over from other donors' samples. Here the CDR3 DNA reads TGCAGTGCTAGAGAACGACAGGGGTACCCCTACGAGCAGTACTTC. Translated, it gives CSARERQGYPYEQYF.